These T cell receptor beta chains were read from a single sample in a study of T cell repertoires in ileal Crohn's disease. The table came from immunoSEQ multiplex PCR; TCRdb's copy has only in-frame clones and leaves some out. The repertoire includes 2,100 or so clones, around 74% of them detected once, and 13% sits in the top ten. The specimen sequenced was CD8+ T cells from ileum. These receptor sequences come from an adult with Crohn's disease. Some clones in this sample may be carry-over from other donors' samples. The CDR3 runs from the conserved cysteine through the conserved F or W. Each record gives: V gene, J gene, D gene, clone size, CDR3 DNA, CDR3 protein. D genes are given only for firm matches. Clone size is not always given. Where it is, it says once, few, many or a class for expanded clones.

>TRBV6-5|TRBJ2-1|TRBD2|NA
TGTGCCAGCAGTTACGGGACTAGCTACAATGAGCAGTTCTTC
CASSYGTSYNEQFF
>TRBV28|TRBJ2-7|NA|once
TGTGCCAGCAGTTTGAGGCCGACTAGCTCCTACGAGCAGTACTTC
CASSLRPTSSYEQYF
>TRBV7-6|TRBJ1-1|NA|NA
TGTGCCAGCAGCTCCGACAAAGAGAGCACTGAAGCTTTCTTT
CASSSDKESTEAFF
>TRBV28|TRBJ2-7|TRBD2|NA
TGTGCCAGCAGTTTACCGGGAGGGCGCGAGCAGTACTTC
CASSLPGGREQYF
>TRBV2|TRBJ2-2|TRBD1|few
TGTGCCAGCAGGGACAGGGCGTACACCGGGGAGCTGTTTTTT
CASRDRAYTGELFF
>TRBV6-5|TRBJ1-5|NA|NA
TGTGCCAGCAGTCGGACAATGAATCAGCCCCAGCATTTT
CASSRTMNQPQHF
>TRBV5-6|TRBJ2-2|NA|NA
TGTGCCAGCAGCTTCTTAGACGGAGGCACCGGGGAGCTGTTTTTT
CASSFLDGGTGELFF
>TRBV16|TRBJ2-7|TRBD1|NA
TGTGCCAGCAGCCAGAGCAGGGGGTGGTACGAGCAGTACTTC
CASSQSRGWYEQYF
>TRBV7-9|TRBJ1-1|TRBD1|NA
TGTGCCAGCAGCTTAGGCCGACAGGGGGCGATTGCGGGTGAAGCTTTCTTT
CASSLGRQGAIAGEAFF
>TRBV4-3|TRBJ2-3|TRBD2|NA
TGCGCCAGCAGCCCCCGGGGGGGCACAGATACGCAGTATTTT
CASSPRGGTDTQYF
>TRBV4-1|TRBJ2-7|NA|once
TGCGCCAGCAGCCAAGACGGGATCGGTTACGAGCAGTACTTC
CASSQDGIGYEQYF
>TRBV28|TRBJ2-7|NA|NA
TGTGCCAGCAGTTTTCGAGGAACCCACTACGAGCAGTACTTC
CASSFRGTHYEQYF
>TRBV5-1|TRBJ2-7|NA|NA
TGCGCCAGCAGCTCTTCTTTCAGGGGAAGCGAGCAGTACTTC
CASSSSFRGSEQYF
>TRBV29-1|TRBJ1-2|NA|NA
TGCAGCGTTGAATTTGCAGATAACTATGGCTACACCTTC
CSVEFADNYGYTF
>TRBV5-6|TRBJ2-5|TRBD2|few
TGTGCCAGCAGCTTGGGCGCGGGAGGGCTCCAAGAGACCCAGTACTTC
CASSLGAGGLQETQYF
>TRBV2|TRBJ2-1|NA|NA
TGTGCCAGCAGTGTCCTTCGGGGTGAGCAGTTCTTC
CASSVLRGEQFF
>TRBV19|TRBJ2-7|NA|NA
TGTGCCAGTAGTGCCGACAGCTCCTACGAGCAGTACTTC
CASSADSSYEQYF
>TRBV7-3|TRBJ2-7|NA|NA
TGTGCCAGCAGCTTAAAAGTTCGGGACGAGCAGTACTTC
CASSLKVRDEQYF
>TRBV6-1|TRBJ2-7|NA|NA
TGTGCCAGCAGTGAAGGACCCTGGGAGCAGCAGTACTTC
CASSEGPWEQQYF
>TRBV5-4|TRBJ2-7|NA|once
TGTGCCAGCAGCCAAGATCGCGACGGAGGGTACGAGCAGTACTTC
CASSQDRDGGYEQYF
>TRBV4-3|TRBJ2-3|TRBD1|NA
TGCGCCAGCAGCCAACGCACAGGGGGCGTTAAAGATACGCAGTATTTT
CASSQRTGGVKDTQYF
>TRBV2|TRBJ2-2|TRBD1|NA
TGTGCCAGAGACAGGGGAGGGAACACCGGGGAGCTGTTTTTT
CARDRGGNTGELFF
>TRBV4-1|TRBJ1-3|TRBD1|few
TGCGCCAGCAGCTTCCGAATCCCCGACAGGGACACAGGAAACACCATATATTTT
CASSFRIPDRDTGNTIYF
>TRBV27|TRBJ2-3|NA|NA
TGTGCCAGCAGTTTATCGGACGGGAGTGGCACAGATACGCAGTATTTT
CASSLSDGSGTDTQYF
>TRBV6-5|TRBJ2-7|TRBD2|NA
TGTGCCAGCAGTTTAGGGACTAGCGGCTACGAGCAGTACTTC
CASSLGTSGYEQYF
>TRBV6-5|TRBJ2-7|TRBD1|NA
TGTGCCAGCAGTACCCCGACAGGGGGGTCCTACGAGCAGTACTTC
CASSTPTGGSYEQYF
>TRBV21-1|TRBJ2-7|NA|NA
TGTGCCAGCAGCAAACGGGGGGGAGGGGCCTACGAGCAGTACTTC
CASSKRGGGAYEQYF
>TRBV4-3|TRBJ2-3|TRBD2|NA
TGCGCCAGCAGCCAAGAATTGGCTAGCGGGACTAGCACAGATACGCAGTATTTT
CASSQELASGTSTDTQYF
>TRBV5-6|TRBJ1-1|NA|NA
TGTGCCAGCAGCGTCGGGACTGAAGCTTTCTTT
CASSVGTEAFF
>TRBV5-1|TRBJ2-7|NA|NA
TGCGCCAGCAGCCAAGATAGTTCCACCTCCTACGAGCAGTACTTC
CASSQDSSTSYEQYF
>TRBV11-2|TRBJ2-7|NA|NA
TGTGCCAGCACTCCAGGACTGGAGAAATACGAGCAGTACTTC
CASTPGLEKYEQYF
>TRBV6-5|TRBJ2-1|NA|NA
TGTGCCAGCAGTCGGGACGGGAGTCACAATGAGCAGTTCTTC
CASSRDGSHNEQFF
>TRBV6-1|TRBJ2-5|TRBD2|once
TGTGCCAGCAGTGCCTCGGGAGGCCCACAAGAGACCCAGTACTTC
CASSASGGPQETQYF
>TRBV4-1|TRBJ2-1|NA|NA
TGCGCCAGCAGCCAAGCGACTAGTTACCCCTCTAATGAGCAGTTCTTC
CASSQATSYPSNEQFF
>TRBV6-9|TRBJ1-1|NA|NA
TGTGCCAGCTATTTAGCAGGGGACACTGAAGCTTTCTTT
CASYLAGDTEAFF
>TRBV30|TRBJ2-7|NA|large
TGTGCCTGGAGGCAGGGATCCTACGAGCAGTACTTC
CAWRQGSYEQYF
>TRBV15|TRBJ2-1|NA|NA
TGTGCCACCAGCAGAGATTACGGAGGGGACTACAATGAGCAGTTCTTC
CATSRDYGGDYNEQFF
>TRBV6-1|TRBJ2-2|TRBD1|once
TGTGCCAGCTTCGAAGGGGGCTCGGGCACCGGGGAGCTGTTTTTT
CASFEGGSGTGELFF
>TRBV19|TRBJ2-3|NA|NA
TGTGCCAGTACTAAAACTAGTTCCGTAACAGATACGCAGTATTTT
CASTKTSSVTDTQYF